Shown below are 5 T cell receptor beta chains from a single sample sequenced in a study of shared clonotypes between healthy human individuals. Produced via immunoSEQ multiplex PCR; TCRdb's table is partial and in-frame only. Here the sample spans 2 million to 2.5 million clones, just under 95% being singletons. Naive CD8 cells lacked CD45RO and underwent positive selection for CCR7, leaving out terminally differentiated effector memory CD45RA+ cells. The sample taken for sequencing was naive CD8+ T cells sorted from blood. The receptors originated from a man in his late teens or twenties in good health.

This chain links TRBV4-1 with TRBJ2-7; D is unclear. The CDR3 contains 15 residues. Looked up from germline, CDR1 is MGHRA and CDR2 is YSYEKL. With 0 bases removed from V and 4 bases from J, the gap between germline ends came to 13 bases. The CDR3 protein is CASSQDTREGYEQYF. The CDR3, as DNA: TGCGCCAGCAGCCAAGATACACGAGAAGGATACGAGCAGTACTTC.

The chain couples TRBV4-1 to TRBJ2-1; D is ambiguous. Trimming left V 0 bases short and J 5 bases short, with 8 bases between. CDR1 MGHRA and CDR2 YSYEKL come from the germline V gene. CDR3 size: 14 residues. CDR3 DNA sequence: TGCGCCAGCAGCCAAGAAAACCGGGACAATGAGCAGTTCTTC. It codes for CASSQENRDNEQFF.

CDR3 sequence reads: CASSFNRDTSYEQYF. In nucleotides, the CDR3 is TGTGCCAGCAGCTTTAATCGGGACACCTCCTACGAGCAGTACTTC. V usage is TRBV5-5 and J usage is TRBJ2-7, with a possible D match to TRBD1 (6 bases). This CDR3 is 15 amino acids long. In germline, CDR1 is SGHKS, CDR2 YYEKEE (reference sequence). Trimming removed 2 bases from V and 0 bases from J, with 12 bases in between.

The CDR3 DNA sequence: TGCGCCAGCAGCCAAGAAGGTAGCCTCGACGAGCAGTACTTC. Amino acids: CASSQEGSLDEQYF. The J gene is TRBJ2-7, the V gene TRBV4-1; D unclear. The CDR3 covers 14 residues. V was shortened by 0 bases and J by 5 bases, with 11 bases between the two germline ends. CDR1 is MGHRA and CDR2 is YSYEKL in the germline V gene.

The chain combines TRBV7-9 with TRBJ2-3, with D unresolved. The CDR3 is made up of 13 amino acids. CDR1 is SEHNR and CDR2 is FQNEAQ in the germline V gene (reference sequence). The germline V and J ends were trimmed by 3 bases and 3 bases, with 7 bases remaining between them. The CDR3 DNA reads TGTGCCAGCAGCTTGTCATTAACAGATACGCAGTATTTT. Residues: CASSLSLTDTQYF.